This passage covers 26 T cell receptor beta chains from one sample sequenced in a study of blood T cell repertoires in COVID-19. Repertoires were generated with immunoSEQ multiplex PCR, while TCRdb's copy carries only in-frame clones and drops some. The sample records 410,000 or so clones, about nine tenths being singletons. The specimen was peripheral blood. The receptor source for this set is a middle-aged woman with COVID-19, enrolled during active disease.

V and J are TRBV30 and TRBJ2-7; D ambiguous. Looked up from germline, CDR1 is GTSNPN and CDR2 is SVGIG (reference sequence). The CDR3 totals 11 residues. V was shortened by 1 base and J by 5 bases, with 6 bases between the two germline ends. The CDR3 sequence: CAWSARDEQYF. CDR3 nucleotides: TGTGCCTGGAGTGCTCGGGACGAGCAGTACTTC.

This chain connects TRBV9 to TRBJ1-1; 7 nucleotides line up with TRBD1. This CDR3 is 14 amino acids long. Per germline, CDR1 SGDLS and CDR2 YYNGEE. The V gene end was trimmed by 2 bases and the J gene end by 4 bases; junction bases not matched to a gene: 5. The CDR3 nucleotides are TGTGCCAGCAGCGTTACAGGGGTTCTCACTGAAGCTTTCTTT. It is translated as CASSVTGVLTEAFF.

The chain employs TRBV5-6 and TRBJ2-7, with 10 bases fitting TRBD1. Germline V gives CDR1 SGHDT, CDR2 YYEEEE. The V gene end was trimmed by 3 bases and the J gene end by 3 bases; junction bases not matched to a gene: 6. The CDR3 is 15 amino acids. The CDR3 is CASSSPGTGDYEQYF. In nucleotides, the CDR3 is TGTGCCAGCAGCTCCCCCGGGACAGGGGACTACGAGCAGTACTTC. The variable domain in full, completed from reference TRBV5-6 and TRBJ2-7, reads DAGVTQSPTHLIKTRGQQVTLRCSPKSGHDTVSWYQQALGQGPQFIFQYYEEEERQRGNFPDRFSGHQFPNYSSELNVNALLLGDSALYLCASSSPGTGDYEQYFGPGTRLTVT.

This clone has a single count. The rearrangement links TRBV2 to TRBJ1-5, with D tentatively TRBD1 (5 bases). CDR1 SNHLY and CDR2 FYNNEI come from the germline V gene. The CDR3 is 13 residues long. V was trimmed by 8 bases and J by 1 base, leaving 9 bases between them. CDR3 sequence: CASERGSNQPQHF. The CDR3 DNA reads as TGTGCCAGCGAACGGGGGAGCAATCAGCCCCAGCATTTT.

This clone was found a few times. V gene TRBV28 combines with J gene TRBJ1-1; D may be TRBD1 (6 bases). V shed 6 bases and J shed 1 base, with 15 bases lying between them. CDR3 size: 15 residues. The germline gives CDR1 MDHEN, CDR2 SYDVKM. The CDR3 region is CASSKQGGGNTEAFF. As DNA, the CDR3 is TGTGCCAGCAGCAAACAGGGAGGGGGGAACACTGAAGCTTTCTTT.

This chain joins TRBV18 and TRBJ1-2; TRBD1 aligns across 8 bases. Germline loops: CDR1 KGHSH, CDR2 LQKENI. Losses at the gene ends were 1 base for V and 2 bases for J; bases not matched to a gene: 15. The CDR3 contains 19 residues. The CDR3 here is CASSPRGPGTGPGNYGYTF. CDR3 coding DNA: TGTGCCAGCTCACCACGAGGCCCCGGGACAGGACCTGGGAACTATGGCTACACCTTC.

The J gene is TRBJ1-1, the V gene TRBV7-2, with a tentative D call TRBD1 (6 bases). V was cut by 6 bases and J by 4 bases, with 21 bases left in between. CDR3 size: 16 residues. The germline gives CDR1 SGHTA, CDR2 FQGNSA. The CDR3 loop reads CASSSRLGGEGTEAFF. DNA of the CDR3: TGTGCCAGCAGTTCCCGCCTAGGGGGGGAAGGCACTGAAGCTTTCTTT.

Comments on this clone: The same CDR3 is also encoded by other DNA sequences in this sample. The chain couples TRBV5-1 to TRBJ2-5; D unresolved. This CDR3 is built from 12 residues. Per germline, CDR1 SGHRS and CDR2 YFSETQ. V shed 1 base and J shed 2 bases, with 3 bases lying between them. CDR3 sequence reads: CASSLTQETQYF. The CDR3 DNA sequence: TGCGCCAGCAGCTTGACTCAAGAGACCCAGTACTTC. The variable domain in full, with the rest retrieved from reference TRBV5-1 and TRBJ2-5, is KAGVTQTPRYLIKTRGQQVTLSCSPISGHRSVSWYQQTPGQGLQFLFEYFSETQRNKGNFPGRFSGRQFSNSRSEMNVSTLELGDSALYLCASSLTQETQYFGPGTRLLVL.

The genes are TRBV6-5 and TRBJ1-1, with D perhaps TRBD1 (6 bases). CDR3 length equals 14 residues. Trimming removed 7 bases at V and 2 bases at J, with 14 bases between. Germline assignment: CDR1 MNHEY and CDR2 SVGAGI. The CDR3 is CASTSKGVNTEAFF. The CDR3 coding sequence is TGTGCCAGCACCTCCAAGGGGGTAAACACTGAAGCTTTCTTT.

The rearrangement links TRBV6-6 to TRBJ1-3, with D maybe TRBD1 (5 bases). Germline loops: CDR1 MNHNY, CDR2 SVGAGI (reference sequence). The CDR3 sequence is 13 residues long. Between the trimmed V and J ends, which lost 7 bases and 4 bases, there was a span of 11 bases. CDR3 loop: CASTSQGGNTIYF. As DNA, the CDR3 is TGTGCCAGCACGTCTCAGGGAGGAAACACCATATATTTT.

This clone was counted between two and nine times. The DNA of the CDR3 is TGTGCCAGCAGTTTCCCAGGGGCAGGCAACGAGCAGTACTTC. Translation gives CASSFPGAGNEQYF. This chain uses TRBV28 with TRBJ2-7, with a tentative D call TRBD1 (6 bases). This CDR3 spans 14 amino acids. The germline V gene has CDR1 MDHEN and CDR2 SYDVKM. Trimming pared 3 bases from V and 5 bases from J, leaving 14 bases between.

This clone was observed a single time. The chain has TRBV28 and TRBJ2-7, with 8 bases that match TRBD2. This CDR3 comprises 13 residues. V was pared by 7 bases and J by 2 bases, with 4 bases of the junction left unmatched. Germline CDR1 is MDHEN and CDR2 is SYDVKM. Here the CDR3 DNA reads TGTGCCAGCAACTCGGGAGGGCCCTACGAGCAGTACTTC. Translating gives CASNSGGPYEQYF.

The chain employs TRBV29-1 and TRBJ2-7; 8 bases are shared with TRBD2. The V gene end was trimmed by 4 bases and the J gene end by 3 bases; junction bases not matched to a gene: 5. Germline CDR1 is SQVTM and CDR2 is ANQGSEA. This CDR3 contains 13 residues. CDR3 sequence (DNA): TGCAGCGTTGTGGGCGGGGGGAACTACGAGCAGTACTTC. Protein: CSVVGGGNYEQYF.

CDR3 amino acids: CASSLAGAPSYGYTF. The CDR3 bases are TGTGCCAGCAGTTTAGCTGGGGCGCCTAGCTATGGCTACACCTTC. The chain combines TRBV27 with TRBJ1-2, with D maybe TRBD1 (5 bases). The CDR3 length is 15 residues. The V gene's germline CDR1 is MNHEY and CDR2 SMNVEV (reference sequence). The V and J ends lost 2 bases and 4 bases respectively, with 14 bases between them.

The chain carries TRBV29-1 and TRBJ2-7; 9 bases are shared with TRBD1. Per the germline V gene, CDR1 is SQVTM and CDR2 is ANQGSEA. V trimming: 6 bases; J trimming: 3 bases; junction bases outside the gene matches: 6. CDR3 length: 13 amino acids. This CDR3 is CSVTDRGDYEQYF. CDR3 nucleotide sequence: TGCAGCGTGACGGACAGGGGAGACTACGAGCAGTACTTC.

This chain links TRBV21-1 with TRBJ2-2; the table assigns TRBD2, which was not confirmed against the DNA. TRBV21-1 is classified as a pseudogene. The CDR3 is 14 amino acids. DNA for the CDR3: TGTGCCAGCATCCTAGTGGGAGGCCGGACGGAGCTGTTTTTT. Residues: CASILVGGRTELFF.

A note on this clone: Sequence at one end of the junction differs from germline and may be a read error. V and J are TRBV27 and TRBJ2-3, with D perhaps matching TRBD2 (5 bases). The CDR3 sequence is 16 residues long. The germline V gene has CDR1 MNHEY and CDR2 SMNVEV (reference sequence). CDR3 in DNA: TGTGCCAGCAGTTCAAGGACTCACTCAGGCACCGATACGCAGTATTTT. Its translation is CASSSRTHSGTDTQYF.

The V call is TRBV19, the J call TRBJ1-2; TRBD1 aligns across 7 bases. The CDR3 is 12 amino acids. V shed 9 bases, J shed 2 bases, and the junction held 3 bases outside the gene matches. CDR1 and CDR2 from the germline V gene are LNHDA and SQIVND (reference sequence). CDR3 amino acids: CASEGQNYGYTF. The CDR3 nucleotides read TGTGCCAGCGAGGGACAGAACTATGGCTACACCTTC.

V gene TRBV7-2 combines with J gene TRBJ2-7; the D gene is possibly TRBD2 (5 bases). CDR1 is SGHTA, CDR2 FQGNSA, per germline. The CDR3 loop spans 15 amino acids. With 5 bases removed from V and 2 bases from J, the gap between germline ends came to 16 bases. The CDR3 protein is CASSQLKSGPYEQYF. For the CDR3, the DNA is TGTGCCAGCAGCCAATTAAAAAGCGGACCCTACGAGCAGTACTTC.

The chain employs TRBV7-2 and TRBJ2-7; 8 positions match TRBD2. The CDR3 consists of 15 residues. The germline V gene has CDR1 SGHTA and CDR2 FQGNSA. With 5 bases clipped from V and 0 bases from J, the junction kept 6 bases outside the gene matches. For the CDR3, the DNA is TGTGCCAGCAGCACTAGCGGCGTAGGCTCCTACGAGCAGTACTTC. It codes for CASSTSGVGSYEQYF.

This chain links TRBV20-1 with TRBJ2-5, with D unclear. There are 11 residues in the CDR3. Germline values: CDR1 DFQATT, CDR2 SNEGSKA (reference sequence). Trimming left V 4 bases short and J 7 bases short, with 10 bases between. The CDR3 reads CSANPPGTQYF. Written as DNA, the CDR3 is TGCAGTGCTAATCCCCCGGGGACCCAGTACTTC.

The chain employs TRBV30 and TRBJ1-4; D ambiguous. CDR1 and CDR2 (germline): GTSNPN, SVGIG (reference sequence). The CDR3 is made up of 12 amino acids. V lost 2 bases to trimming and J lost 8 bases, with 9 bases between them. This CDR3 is CAWSKNGEKLFF. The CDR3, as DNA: TGTGCCTGGAGTAAAAACGGGGAAAAACTGTTTTTT.

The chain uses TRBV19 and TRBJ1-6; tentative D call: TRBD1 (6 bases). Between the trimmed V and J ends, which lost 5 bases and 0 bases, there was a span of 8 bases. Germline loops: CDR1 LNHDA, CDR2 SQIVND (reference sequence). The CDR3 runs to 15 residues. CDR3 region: CASSGQSSYNSPLHF. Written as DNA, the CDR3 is TGTGCCAGTAGTGGACAGAGCTCCTATAATTCACCCCTCCACTTT.

CDR3 nucleotide sequence: TGTGCCAGTAGTATTCGGGCGGCTTTGCAGGGGCCCTACGAGCAGTACTTC. It specifies CASSIRAALQGPYEQYF. The chain combines TRBV19 with TRBJ2-7; weak D call: TRBD1 (6 bases). The V gene lost 3 bases and the J gene lost 2 bases, with 20 bases spanning the gap. The CDR3 contains 17 residues. Germline lookup yields CDR1 LNHDA and CDR2 SQIVND (reference sequence). Full variable domain (remainder filled in from reference TRBV19 and TRBJ2-7): DGGITQSPKYLFRKEGQNVTLSCEQNLNHDAMYWYRQDPGQGLRLIYYSQIVNDFQKGDIAEGYSVSREKKESFPLTVTSAQKNPTAFYLCASSIRAALQGPYEQYFGPGTRLTVT.

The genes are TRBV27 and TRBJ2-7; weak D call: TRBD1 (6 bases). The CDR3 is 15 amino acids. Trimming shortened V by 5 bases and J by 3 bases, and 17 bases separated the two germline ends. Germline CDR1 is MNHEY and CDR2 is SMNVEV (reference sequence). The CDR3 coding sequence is TGTGCCAGCAGTAAGGCCCTGGGACAAGGCTACGAGCAGTACTTC. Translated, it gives CASSKALGQGYEQYF.

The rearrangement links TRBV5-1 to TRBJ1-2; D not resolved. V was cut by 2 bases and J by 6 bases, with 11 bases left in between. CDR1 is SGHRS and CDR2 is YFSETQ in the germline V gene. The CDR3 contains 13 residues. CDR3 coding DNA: TGCGCCAGCAGCTTTACGGGATTCAATGGCTACACCTTC. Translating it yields CASSFTGFNGYTF.